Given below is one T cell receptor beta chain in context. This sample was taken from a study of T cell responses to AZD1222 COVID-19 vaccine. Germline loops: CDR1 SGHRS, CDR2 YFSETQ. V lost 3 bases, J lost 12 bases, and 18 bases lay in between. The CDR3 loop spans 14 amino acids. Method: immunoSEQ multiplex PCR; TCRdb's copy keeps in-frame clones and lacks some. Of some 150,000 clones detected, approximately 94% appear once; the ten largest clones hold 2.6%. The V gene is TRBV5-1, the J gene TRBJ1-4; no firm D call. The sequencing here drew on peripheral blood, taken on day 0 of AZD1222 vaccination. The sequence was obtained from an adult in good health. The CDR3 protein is CASSSAPGRPELFF. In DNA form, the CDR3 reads TGCGCCAGCAGCTCGGCCCCCGGACGGCCCGAACTGTTTTTT.